This T cell receptor beta chain was sequenced in a study of molecular identifiers for immune sequencing clone quantification. Notes on the study in general: Detection of one spiked Jurkat cell's TCR RNA reportedly worked in one million naive cells.

Naive CD8 libraries were made from 20,000 to 1,000,000 sorted cells, and they used 10%, 30% or 50% RNA. Listed TCR primers, together with previously described methods, were used for the bulk TCR libraries. Using its own MiXCR run on the PCR reads, TCRdb lists one record per CDR3 protein. The sample has a few hundred thousand distinct CDR3 sequences; about 23% are singletons. Germline values: CDR1 GTSNPN, CDR2 SVGIG (reference sequence). The CDR3 covers 15 residues. The V segment lost 3 bases and the J segment 5 bases; nucleotides outside the gene matches: 6. To note about this clonotype: As yet, its antigen is unknown.

The sequencing input was naive CD8+ T cells from blood, with Jurkat cell RNA spiked in. Specified subset: FACS-sorted CD8+CD4-CCR7+CD45RA+ naive T cells. The chain has TRBV30 and TRBJ2-3; 12 positions match TRBD2. This receptor was obtained from a human donor in good health. Some libraries in this study had Jurkat cell RNA spiked in. CDR3 sequence: CAWRRLAGVGDTQYF. The CDR3 nucleotides read TGTGCCTGGAGGCGACTAGCGGGAGTGGGAGATACGCAGTATTTT. Variable domain in full (rest from reference TRBV30 and TRBJ2-3): SQTIHQWPATLVQPVGSPLSLECTVEGTSNPNLYWYRQAAGRGLQLLFYSVGIGQISSEVPQNLSASRPQDRQFILSSKKLLLSDSGFYLCAWRRLAGVGDTQYFGPGTRLTVL.